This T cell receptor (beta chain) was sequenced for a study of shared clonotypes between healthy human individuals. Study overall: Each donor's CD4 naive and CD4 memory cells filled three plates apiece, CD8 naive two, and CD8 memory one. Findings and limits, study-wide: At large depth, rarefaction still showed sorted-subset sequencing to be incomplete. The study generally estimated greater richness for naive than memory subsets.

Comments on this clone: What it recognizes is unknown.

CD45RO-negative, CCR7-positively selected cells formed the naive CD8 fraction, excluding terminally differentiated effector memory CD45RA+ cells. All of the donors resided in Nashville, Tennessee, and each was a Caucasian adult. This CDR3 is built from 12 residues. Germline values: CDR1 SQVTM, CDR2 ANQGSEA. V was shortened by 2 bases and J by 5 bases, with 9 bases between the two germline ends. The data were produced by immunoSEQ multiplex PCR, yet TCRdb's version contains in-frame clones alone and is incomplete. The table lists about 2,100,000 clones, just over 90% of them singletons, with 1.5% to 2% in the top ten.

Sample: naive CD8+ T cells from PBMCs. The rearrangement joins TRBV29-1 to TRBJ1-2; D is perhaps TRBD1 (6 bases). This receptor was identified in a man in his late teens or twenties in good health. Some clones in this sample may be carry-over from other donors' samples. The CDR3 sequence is CSVERGAYGYTF. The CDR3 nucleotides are TGCAGCGTTGAAAGGGGGGCTTATGGCTACACCTTC.